Included here is one TCR beta chain sequence, with context. These data originate in a study of early T cells in non-severe SARS-CoV-2 infection. On the study more broadly: The sequenced material was bulk RNA from unsorted whole blood, and its chains were unpaired.

TCRdb re-called the 5' RACE reads with MiXCR, one entry per CDR3 protein. The profile covers roughly 92,000 distinct CDR3 sequences, with about 12% appearing a single time and 3.5% to 5% taken by the ten largest. Germline CDR1 DFQATT, CDR2 SNEGSKA (reference sequence). This CDR3 region has 16 residues. V dropped 1 base and J dropped 3 bases, with 16 bases sitting between them. The sequencing used whole blood, collected at baseline. The chain joins TRBV20-1 to TRBJ1-5; weak D call: TRBD1 (5 bases). This receptor was obtained from an adult who was a healthcare worker with PCR-confirmed SARS-CoV-2 infection or an uninfected control (not recorded which). CDR3 residues: CSARATLGVPNQPQHF. CDR3 in DNA: TGCAGTGCTAGAGCTACATTGGGGGTCCCCAATCAGCCCCAGCATTTT.